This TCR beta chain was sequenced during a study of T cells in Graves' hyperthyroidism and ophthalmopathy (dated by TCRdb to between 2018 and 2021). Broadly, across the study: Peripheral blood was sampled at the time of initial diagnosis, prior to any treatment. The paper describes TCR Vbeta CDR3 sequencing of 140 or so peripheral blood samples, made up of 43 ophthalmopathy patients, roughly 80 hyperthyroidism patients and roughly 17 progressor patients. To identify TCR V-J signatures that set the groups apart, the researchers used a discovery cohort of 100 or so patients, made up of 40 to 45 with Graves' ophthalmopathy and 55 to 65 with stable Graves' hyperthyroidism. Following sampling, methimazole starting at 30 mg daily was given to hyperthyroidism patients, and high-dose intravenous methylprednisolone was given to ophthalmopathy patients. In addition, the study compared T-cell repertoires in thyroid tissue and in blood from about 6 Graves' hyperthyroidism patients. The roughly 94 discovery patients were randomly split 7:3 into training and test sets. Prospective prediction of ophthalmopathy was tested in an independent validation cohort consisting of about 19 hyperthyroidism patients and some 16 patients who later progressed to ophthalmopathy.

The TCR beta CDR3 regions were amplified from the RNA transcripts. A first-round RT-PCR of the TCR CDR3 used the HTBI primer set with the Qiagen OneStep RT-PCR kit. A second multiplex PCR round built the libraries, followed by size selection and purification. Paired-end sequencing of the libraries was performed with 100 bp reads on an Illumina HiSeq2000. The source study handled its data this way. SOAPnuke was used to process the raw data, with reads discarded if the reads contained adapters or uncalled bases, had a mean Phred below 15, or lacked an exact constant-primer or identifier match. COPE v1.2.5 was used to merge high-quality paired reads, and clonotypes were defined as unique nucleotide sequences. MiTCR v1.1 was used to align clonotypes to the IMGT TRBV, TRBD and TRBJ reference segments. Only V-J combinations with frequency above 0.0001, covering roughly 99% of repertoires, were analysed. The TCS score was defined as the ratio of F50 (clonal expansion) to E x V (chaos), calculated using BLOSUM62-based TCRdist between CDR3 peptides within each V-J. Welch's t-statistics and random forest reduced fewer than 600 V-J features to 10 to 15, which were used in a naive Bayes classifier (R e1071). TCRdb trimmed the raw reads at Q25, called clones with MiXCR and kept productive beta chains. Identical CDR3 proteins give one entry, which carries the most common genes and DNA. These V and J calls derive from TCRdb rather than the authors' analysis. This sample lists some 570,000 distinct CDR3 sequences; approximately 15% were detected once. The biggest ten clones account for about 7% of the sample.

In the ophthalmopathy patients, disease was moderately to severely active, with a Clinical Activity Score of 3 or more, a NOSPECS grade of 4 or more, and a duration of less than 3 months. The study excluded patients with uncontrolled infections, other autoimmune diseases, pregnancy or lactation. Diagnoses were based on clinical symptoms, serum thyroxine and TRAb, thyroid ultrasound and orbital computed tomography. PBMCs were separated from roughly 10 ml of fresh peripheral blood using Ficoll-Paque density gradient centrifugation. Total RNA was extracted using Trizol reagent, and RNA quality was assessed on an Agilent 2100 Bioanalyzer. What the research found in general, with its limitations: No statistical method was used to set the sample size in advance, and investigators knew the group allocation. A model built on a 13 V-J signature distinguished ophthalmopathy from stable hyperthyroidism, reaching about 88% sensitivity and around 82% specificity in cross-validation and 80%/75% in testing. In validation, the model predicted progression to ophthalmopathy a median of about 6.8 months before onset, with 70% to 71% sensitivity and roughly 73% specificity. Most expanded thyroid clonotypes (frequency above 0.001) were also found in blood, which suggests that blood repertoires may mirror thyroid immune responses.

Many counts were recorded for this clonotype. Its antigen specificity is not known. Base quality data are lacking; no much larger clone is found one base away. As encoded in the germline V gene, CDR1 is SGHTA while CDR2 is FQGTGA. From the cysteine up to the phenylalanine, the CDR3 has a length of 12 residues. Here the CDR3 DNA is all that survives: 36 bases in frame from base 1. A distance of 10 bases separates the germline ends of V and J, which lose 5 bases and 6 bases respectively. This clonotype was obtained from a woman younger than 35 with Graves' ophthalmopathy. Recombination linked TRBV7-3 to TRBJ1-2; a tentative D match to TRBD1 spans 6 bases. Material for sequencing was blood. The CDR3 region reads CASSATGDGYTF. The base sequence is TGTGCCAGCAGCGCGACAGGAGATGGCTACACCTTC.